What follows are 32 T cell receptor beta chains derived from one specimen sequenced in a study of T cells in Graves' hyperthyroidism and ophthalmopathy. Regions amplified from RNA transcripts were the TCR beta CDR3 regions. First-round RT-PCR with HTBI primers amplified the TCR CDR3 region. TCRdb re-derived calls from the multiplex PCR reads in MiXCR, one entry per CDR3 protein. Of approximately 250,000 distinct CDR3 sequences detected, over 20% appear once; the ten largest clones hold approximately 35%. Sequenced input: blood. All receptors derive from a woman between 40 and 55 years old with Graves' ophthalmopathy.

The table lists this clonotype with many counts. This chain joins TRBV4-1 and TRBJ1-1; D is unclear. V lost 0 bases and J lost 0, with 14 bases in between. Per the germline V gene, CDR1 is MGHRA and CDR2 is YSYEKL. The CDR3 is 17 residues long. The CDR3 loop is CASSQEGGRLMNTEAFF. The DNA of the CDR3 is TGCGCCAGCAGCCAAGAAGGAGGACGGTTGATGAACACTGAAGCTTTCTTT.

The V call is TRBV6-1, the J call TRBJ1-1; D is ambiguous. This CDR3 region has 13 residues. Trimming shortened V by 5 bases and J by 10 bases, and 17 bases separated the two germline ends. Germline V gene data show CDR1 as MNHNS and CDR2 as SASEGT. CDR3 coding DNA: TGTGCCAGCAGTACCAGAATGGTGAGGCGAGCTTTCTTT. Its translation is CASSTRMVRRAFF.

This clonotype was recorded at least ten times. This chain connects TRBV6-1 to TRBJ2-3, with a weak D call TRBD1 (5 bases). Trimming took 6 bases from V and 1 from J, leaving 11 bases between them. This CDR3 is built from 14 residues. Germline values: CDR1 MNHNS, CDR2 SASEGT. The CDR3 loop reads CASRSTTGTDTQYF. The DNA of the CDR3 is TGTGCCAGCAGATCTACGACAGGCACAGATACGCAGTATTTT.

This clonotype was observed at least ten times. The CDR3 DNA reads as TGTGCCAGCACCAAGGGACAGGGGTTTTCTGGGGCCAACGTCCTGACTTTC. Translation gives CASTKGQGFSGANVLTF. The chain has TRBV6-4 and TRBJ2-6; 10 bases are a match to TRBD1. The junction had 7 bases not matched to a gene; V was cut back by 7 bases and J by 1 base. The germline gives CDR1 MRHNA, CDR2 SNTAGT. This CDR3 comprises 17 residues.

In its sample, this clonotype was seen many times. This chain uses TRBV4-1 with TRBJ1-1; D may be TRBD1 (5 bases). Germline lookup yields CDR1 MGHRA and CDR2 YSYEKL. CDR3 length: 11 amino acids. The germline V and J ends were trimmed by 0 bases and 10 bases, with 6 bases remaining between them. The CDR3 DNA sequence: TGCGCCAGCAGCCAAGATGGGGGAGCTTTCTTT. Translated, it gives CASSQDGGAFF.

This clonotype occurred many times. The chain links TRBV28 to TRBJ1-5; D is unclear. Trimming took 3 bases from V and 4 from J, leaving 10 bases between them. The CDR3 spans 14 residues. Germline V gene lookup returns CDR1 MDHEN and CDR2 SYDVKM. DNA of the CDR3: TGTGCCAGCAGTTTCTTCGGAGGTAATCAGCCCCAGCATTTT. It encodes CASSFFGGNQPQHF.

V usage is TRBV5-1 and J usage is TRBJ2-6; D possibly matches TRBD1 or TRBD2 (5 bases each). This CDR3 is 17 amino acids long. Trimming removed 0 bases at V and 0 bases at J, with 10 bases between. The germline V gene encodes CDR1 SGHRS and CDR2 YFSETQ. CDR3 DNA sequence: TGCGCCAGCAGCTTGGCGGGGCAGAGCTCTGGGGCCAACGTCCTGACTTTC. This encodes CASSLAGQSSGANVLTF.

In its sample, this clonotype was seen many times. The chain combines TRBV13 with TRBJ1-2; 8 positions agree with TRBD1. The CDR3 runs to 15 residues. After removal of 2 bases from V and 1 base from J, the junction contained 3 bases not matched to a gene. Germline lookup yields CDR1 PRHDT and CDR2 FYEKMQ (reference sequence). The CDR3 bases are TGTGCCAGCAGCTTATGGACAGGGAATAACTATGGCTACACCTTC. It encodes CASSLWTGNNYGYTF.

At least ten counts were recorded for this clonotype. This sequence joins TRBV20-1 and TRBJ2-7; D perhaps matches TRBD1 (5 bases). The CDR3 loop spans 12 amino acids. Looked up from germline, CDR1 is DFQATT and CDR2 is SNEGSKA (reference sequence). V dropped 6 bases and J dropped 1 base, with 10 bases sitting between them. The CDR3 DNA reads TGCAGTGCCCTGACAGCGTCCTACGAGCAGTACTTC. Protein: CSALTASYEQYF.

This clonotype was counted many times. In DNA, the CDR3 is TGTGCCAGCAGTCACCCCGGGACAGGGGAGACTGAAGCTTTCTTT. Protein sequence: CASSHPGTGETEAFF. The V and J genes are TRBV28 and TRBJ1-1; 10 bases agree with TRBD1. The CDR3 is made up of 15 amino acids. V shed 5 bases, J shed 5 bases, and the junction held 8 bases outside the gene matches. Germline V lookup: CDR1 MDHEN, CDR2 SYDVKM. Full variable domain (remainder filled in from reference TRBV28 and TRBJ1-1): DVKVTQSSRYLVKRTGEKVFLECVQDMDHENMFWYRQDPGLGLRLIYFSYDVKMKEKGDIPEGYSVSREKKERFSLILESASTNQTSMYLCASSHPGTGETEAFFGQGTRLTVV.

V and J are TRBV6-9 and TRBJ2-5; no reliable D call. V lost 0 bases and J lost 2, with 7 bases in between. Germline-derived CDR1 and CDR2 are MNHGY and SVAAGI. There are 14 residues in the CDR3. The CDR3: CASSYSDGQETQYF. CDR3 sequence (DNA): TGTGCCAGCAGTTATTCGGACGGACAAGAGACCCAGTACTTC.

In this sample, this clonotype turned up many times. The J gene is TRBJ1-5, the V gene TRBV2; no firm D call. The V end was cut by 0 bases, the J end by 7 bases, with 10 bases between. The CDR3 is 14 residues long. The germline gives CDR1 SNHLY, CDR2 FYNNEI. CDR3 in DNA: TGTGCCAGCAGTGAAGCGAATGCCCCCCAGCCCCAGCATTTT. Translation gives CASSEANAPQPQHF.

A word on this clonotype: One base away lies a much larger clone, so this may be a sequencing read error. J is TRBJ2-7 and V is TRBV27; TRBD2 is a possible D gene (5 bases). CDR1 and CDR2 from the germline V gene are MNHEY and SMNVEV (reference sequence). Trimming cost V 5 bases and J 6 bases, with 14 bases left between them. The CDR3 is made up of 13 amino acids. The CDR3 loop is CASSPLSGSEQYF. CDR3 coding DNA: TGTGCCAGCAGTCCCCTGTCGGGGAGCGAGCAGTACTTC.

The CDR3 region is CASSRVARTEAFF. CDR3 bases: TGTGCCAGCAGTCGGGTCGCAAGGACTGAAGCTTTCTTT. J is TRBJ1-1 and V is TRBV6-1, with D unclear. The CDR3 extends over 13 amino acids. The V gene lost 5 bases and the J gene lost 5 bases, with 12 bases spanning the gap. From germline, CDR1 is MNHNS and CDR2 SASEGT.

This clonotype was detected many times. The rearrangement uses TRBV5-4 and TRBJ2-7; TRBD1 matches 8 bases. The CDR3 covers 17 residues. The trim removed 0 bases at V and 0 bases at J, leaving 8 bases unmatched. Germline V lookup: CDR1 SGHNT, CDR2 YYREEE (reference sequence). CDR3 sequence: CASSLATDRAISYEQYF. CDR3 coding DNA: TGTGCCAGCAGCTTGGCCACGGACAGGGCCATCTCCTACGAGCAGTACTTC.

The V call is TRBV6-2 or TRBV6-3, the J call TRBJ2-5; a weak D match, TRBD1 (5 bases). V lost 5 bases and J lost 3, with 13 bases in between. The CDR3 totals 14 residues. Germline CDR1 and CDR2: MNHEY and SVGEGT. CDR3 residues: CASSSFGAEETQYF. The CDR3 coding sequence is TGTGCCAGCAGTAGCTTTGGGGCCGAAGAGACCCAGTACTTC.

This clonotype was observed a handful of times. The rearrangement joins TRBV7-9 to TRBJ2-7; 9 nucleotides align to TRBD1. V lost 0 bases, J lost 3 bases, and 0 bases stayed unmatched. Germline V gene sequence: CDR1 SEHNR, CDR2 FQNEAQ (reference sequence). CDR3 length: 14 amino acids. CDR3 amino acids: CASSLADRGYEQYF. The CDR3 DNA follows: TGTGCCAGCAGCTTAGCGGACAGGGGCTACGAGCAGTACTTC.

This clonotype was counted a few times. The rearrangement links TRBV27 to TRBJ2-7, with 10 bases identical to TRBD1. This CDR3 has 20 residues. CDR1 is MNHEY and CDR2 is SMNVEV in the germline V gene (reference sequence). J was trimmed by 7 bases and V by 4 bases; bases with no gene match: 25. CDR3 protein: CASSSPGRGQGRSGDGEQYF. The CDR3 nucleotides read TGTGCCAGCAGTTCCCCCGGCCGGGGACAGGGGAGATCGGGAGACGGGGAGCAGTACTTC.

In regard to this clonotype: The junction and the germline gene differ at one end; a read error may be behind it. The CDR3: CASSLVGWTSGVYEQYF. DNA for the CDR3: TGTGCCAGCAGCTTAGTGGGGTGGACTAGCGGGGTCTACGAGCAGTACTTC. V gene TRBV12-3 or TRBV12-4 combines with J gene TRBJ2-7, with 12 bases that match TRBD2. The CDR3 runs 17 residues.

Many counts were recorded for this clonotype. This sequence joins TRBV20-1 and TRBJ2-7; TRBD1 is a possible D gene (6 bases). This CDR3 spans 13 amino acids. Germline CDR1 reads DFQATT; CDR2 reads SNEGSKA (reference sequence). V was cut by 1 base and J by 1 base, with 8 bases left in between. The CDR3 region has the DNA TGCAGTGCTAGAGGCCAGGGGTCCTACGAGCAGTACTTC. Its protein product is CSARGQGSYEQYF.

This clonotype was found many times. The chain uses TRBV30 and TRBJ2-7; TRBD2 matches 8 bases. Trimming at V came to 3 bases and at J to 2 bases, leaving 9 bases not matched to a gene. Germline-derived CDR1 and CDR2 are GTSNPN and SVGIG (reference sequence). The CDR3 is 15 residues long. The CDR3 nucleotides read TGTGCCTGGAGCCCTCAGAGCGGGAGTACCTACGAGCAGTACTTC. This codes for CAWSPQSGSTYEQYF.

V and J are TRBV6-1 and TRBJ2-7; D is unclear. Deletions cut 6 bases from V and 3 bases from J, with 12 bases between. The CDR3 covers 13 residues. Germline V gives CDR1 MNHNS, CDR2 SASEGT. The CDR3 nucleotides read TGTGCCAGCAGGCCACCCCATGACTACGAGCAGTACTTC. Translated: CASRPPHDYEQYF.

This clonotype appeared many times. V usage is TRBV19 and J usage is TRBJ2-6; no clear D. Germline CDR1 is LNHDA and CDR2 is SQIVND (reference sequence). The CDR3 has 15 residues. V shed 3 bases and J shed 0 bases, with 6 bases lying between them. CDR3 region: CASSIGNSGANVLTF. The CDR3, as DNA: TGTGCCAGTAGTATCGGTAACTCTGGGGCCAACGTCCTGACTTTC.

This clonotype was counted many times. CDR3 DNA: TGCGCCAGCAGCTCGGACTACCAGACCGGGGAGCTGTTTTTT. Amino acids: CASSSDYQTGELFF. The chain is built from TRBV5-1 and TRBJ2-2, with D tentatively TRBD2 (6 bases). In germline, CDR1 is SGHRS, CDR2 YFSETQ. V was trimmed by 3 bases and J by 5 bases, leaving 11 bases between them. CDR3 length equals 14 residues.

This clonotype has ten or more counts. The genes are TRBV9 and TRBJ2-7; D perhaps matches TRBD1 (6 bases). Germline lookup yields CDR1 SGDLS and CDR2 YYNGEE. This CDR3 region has 14 residues. The V gene lost 4 bases and the J gene lost 7 bases, with 18 bases spanning the gap. This CDR3 is CASSTRDIEGEQYF. In DNA, the CDR3 is TGTGCCAGCAGCACCCGGGACATCGAAGGGGAGCAGTACTTC.

There are many counts of this clonotype. This sequence joins TRBV28 and TRBJ2-3; 8 bases line up with TRBD2. The length of the CDR3 is 15 residues. Losses at the gene ends were 5 bases for V and 0 bases for J; bases not matched to a gene: 4. Germline-derived CDR1 and CDR2 are MDHEN and SYDVKM. The CDR3 spells CASSMSSGSTDTQYF. CDR3 nucleotides: TGTGCCAGCAGTATGTCTAGCGGGAGCACAGATACGCAGTATTTT.

The chain couples TRBV11-2 to TRBJ2-5; 11 nucleotides match TRBD2. The germline CDR1 and CDR2 sequences are SGHAT and FQNNGV. The CDR3 is 19 amino acids. The J segment lost 5 bases and the V segment lost 3 bases, leaving 17 bases of the junction unmatched. The CDR3 region is CASSFPSTLAGGPLETQYF. The CDR3 coding sequence is TGTGCCAGCAGCTTCCCCTCGACCTTAGCGGGGGGGCCTTTGGAGACCCAGTACTTC.

This clonotype has at least ten counts. The genes are TRBV6-5 and TRBJ2-7; no reliable D call. V lost 4 bases, J lost 4 bases, and 11 bases lay in between. CDR1 is MNHEY, CDR2 SVGAGI, per germline. This CDR3 is built from 13 residues. As DNA, the CDR3 is TGTGCCAGCAGTTTTGGCCCGCGGTACGAGCAGTACTTC. Translating gives CASSFGPRYEQYF.

This clonotype was detected only a few times. The J gene is TRBJ2-3, the V gene TRBV20-1, with 7 bases identical to TRBD2. Unmatched junction bases numbered 12, after V lost 0 bases and J lost 6 bases. The CDR3 consists of 16 residues. Germline-derived CDR1 and CDR2 are DFQATT and SNEGSKA (reference sequence). The CDR3 DNA follows: TGCAGTGCTAGAGATGATGGGCCTAGCGGTAAGGATACGCAGTATTTT. It encodes CSARDDGPSGKDTQYF.

This clonotype was seen ten or more times. The chain joins TRBV4-1 to TRBJ1-1; perhaps TRBD1 as D (6 bases). V lost 4 bases to trimming and J lost 1 base, with 13 bases between them. CDR1 and CDR2 from the germline V gene are MGHRA and YSYEKL. CDR3 length: 15 amino acids. This CDR3 is CASSPMDRSNTEAFF. The DNA of the CDR3 is TGCGCCAGCAGCCCGATGGACAGATCGAACACTGAAGCTTTCTTT.

This clonotype was counted a few times. The V and J genes are TRBV10-1 and TRBJ2-3; 12 nucleotides line up with TRBD2. Looked up from germline, CDR1 is WNHNN and CDR2 is SYGVQD (reference sequence). The CDR3 totals 16 residues. V dropped 0 bases and J dropped 3; count of bases not matched to a gene: 1. The CDR3 DNA is TGCGCCAGCAGTGAGTCAACTAGCGGGAGGACAGATACGCAGTATTTT. This translates into CASSESTSGRTDTQYF.

This clonotype was detected many times. The chain couples TRBV6-1 to TRBJ2-7, with D maybe TRBD1 (6 bases). Trimming cost V 6 bases and J 3 bases, with 18 bases left between them. Per the germline V gene, CDR1 is MNHNS and CDR2 is SASEGT. This CDR3 has 15 amino acids. The CDR3 DNA reads TGTGCCAGCAGCGAATCGACAGGACTTTTCTACGAGCAGTACTTC. This translates into CASSESTGLFYEQYF.